This TCR beta chain was captured by sequencing in a study of blood T cell repertoires in COVID-19. Study information: From T cells, B-cell-depleted T cells, or PBMCs came the material, which was cDNA or gDNA.

In the original processing: Reference gene primer amplification yielded estimated nucleated cell counts. The repertoire was sequenced with immunoSEQ multiplex PCR; TCRdb's copy has only in-frame clones and lacks some. For V, J and clone size, that table is used; D and trimming come from the DNA. The sample shows about 200,000 clones, roughly 90% of them seen only once. The sample holds one count of this clone. It was during active infection that Seattle patients were enrolled and then longitudinally followed. This TCR was sampled from a man aged 50 to 60 with COVID-19, enrolled during active disease. Sequencing was done on a sample of peripheral blood.

CDR3: CASSRQTRQLGETQYF. The CDR3 nucleotides read TGTGCCAGCAGCCGACAAACCCGACAGCTGGGAGAGACCCAGTACTTC. This chain joins TRBV7-6 and TRBJ2-5, with D possibly TRBD1 on 5 matching bases. The germline V gene has CDR1 SGHVS and CDR2 FNYEAQ. The CDR3 consists of 16 residues. V lost 5 bases and J 4 bases, leaving 20 bases between the germline ends.